This T cell receptor beta chain was sequenced during a study of neoadjuvant nivolumab and ipilimumab in lung cancer. The V and J ends lost 4 bases and 6 bases respectively, with 15 bases between them. The CDR3 consists of 14 residues. The germline CDR1 and CDR2 sequences are MDHEN and SYDVKM. Study outcomes and limitations: Pretherapy blood TCR richness correlated positively with resected tumor richness. TCR receptors were sequenced in few samples. Only two of four nivolumab-treated tumors gained richness and clonality by surgery.

In regard to this clone: Its antigen is still unknown.

Data came from immunoSEQ multiplex PCR; TCRdb stores just in-frame clones and leaves some out. This table has around 4,500 clones, 73% appearing once. The receptor was derived from an adult with non-small cell lung cancer. The sample was tumor tissue, taken after neoadjuvant nivolumab, alone or with ipilimumab, at or shortly before surgery. The chain combines TRBV28 with TRBJ2-5; perhaps TRBD2 as D (6 bases). CDR3 amino acids: CASSWSGGDQTQYF. DNA for the CDR3: TGTGCCAGCAGTTGGTCAGGAGGGGACCAGACCCAGTACTTC. Combining the CDR3 with reference TRBV28 and TRBJ2-5 gives the whole variable domain DVKVTQSSRYLVKRTGEKVFLECVQDMDHENMFWYRQDPGLGLRLIYFSYDVKMKEKGDIPEGYSVSREKKERFSLILESASTNQTSMYLCASSWSGGDQTQYFGPGTRLLVL.